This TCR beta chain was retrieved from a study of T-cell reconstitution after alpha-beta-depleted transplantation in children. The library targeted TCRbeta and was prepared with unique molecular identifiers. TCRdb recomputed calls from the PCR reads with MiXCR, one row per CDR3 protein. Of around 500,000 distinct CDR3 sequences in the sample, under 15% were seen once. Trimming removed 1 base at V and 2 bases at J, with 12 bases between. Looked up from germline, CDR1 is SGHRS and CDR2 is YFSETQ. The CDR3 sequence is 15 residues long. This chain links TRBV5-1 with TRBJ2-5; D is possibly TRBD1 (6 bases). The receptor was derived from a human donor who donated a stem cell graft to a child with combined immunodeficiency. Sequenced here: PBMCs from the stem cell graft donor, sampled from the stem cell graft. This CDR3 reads CASSLIPGTQETQYF. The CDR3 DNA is TGCGCCAGCAGCTTGATTCCGGGGACACAAGAGACCCAGTACTTC.